The next 18 T cell receptor beta chains were all read from a single sample in a study of OX40 agonist ivuxolimab in advanced cancers. Data came from immunoSEQ multiplex PCR; TCRdb stores just in-frame clones and leaves some out. The sample contains more than 13,000 clones, 80% of which appear only once. The input for sequencing was CD4+ or CD8+ T cells sorted from blood, taken in a trial of the OX40 agonist ivuxolimab. These receptors all stem from an adult with an advanced solid tumor such as melanoma, head and neck, liver or kidney cancer.

This clone was observed once. The rearrangement joins TRBV9 to TRBJ1-5; D may be TRBD1 (5 bases). CDR1 is SGDLS and CDR2 is YYNGEE in the germline V gene. This CDR3 region has 13 residues. V was cut by 4 bases and J by 5 bases, with 10 bases left in between. CDR3 residues: CASSLDTYQPQHF. The CDR3 DNA follows: TGTGCCAGCAGCTTGGACACTTATCAGCCCCAGCATTTT.

The chain recombines TRBV20-1 with TRBJ1-2; D gene uncertain. Germline CDR1 is DFQATT and CDR2 is SNEGSKA (reference sequence). The CDR3 contains 11 residues. V was clipped by 6 bases and J by 4 bases, with 9 bases between them. The CDR3: CSALSLYGYTF. CDR3 DNA sequence: TGCAGTGCCCTCAGCCTCTATGGCTACACCTTC.

This chain joins TRBV4-1 and TRBJ1-5; D is unresolved. The V gene lost 0 bases and the J gene lost 0 bases, with 6 bases spanning the gap. Germline CDR1 is MGHRA and CDR2 is YSYEKL. The CDR3 is 15 amino acids. CDR3 in DNA: TGCGCCAGCAGCCAAGACTGGATTAGCAATCAGCCCCAGCATTTT. It codes for CASSQDWISNQPQHF.

This sequence joins TRBV5-1 and TRBJ2-7, with D uncertain. Germline V gene data show CDR1 as SGHRS and CDR2 as YFSETQ. V lost 3 bases and J lost 1, with 8 bases in between. CDR3 length: 13 amino acids. In DNA form, the CDR3 reads TGCGCCAGCAGCTACAGTACTTCCTACGAGCAGTACTTC. Protein sequence: CASSYSTSYEQYF.

This clone was detected only once. The rearrangement joins TRBV6-5 to TRBJ1-5, with a weak D call TRBD1 (5 bases). Germline loops: CDR1 MNHEY, CDR2 SVGAGI. The V end lost 0 bases, the J end lost 1 base, and 7 bases lay between the germline ends. The CDR3 sequence is 15 residues long. The CDR3 loop reads CASSYSGVSNQPQHF. The DNA for the CDR3 is TGTGCCAGCAGTTACTCGGGGGTAAGCAATCAGCCCCAGCATTTT.

The gene calls are TRBV19 and TRBJ1-1, with 7 bases aligning to TRBD1. Trimming removed 3 bases from V and 8 bases from J; junction bases left unmatched: 9. In germline, CDR1 is LNHDA, CDR2 SQIVND (reference sequence). There are 14 residues in the CDR3. The CDR3 loop is CASSMDVRGLEAFF. CDR3 bases: TGTGCCAGTAGTATGGATGTTAGGGGGCTCGAAGCTTTCTTT.

The CDR3 here is CASSLLLHYEQYF. The CDR3 DNA reads as TGTGCCAGCAGCCTTCTACTGCACTACGAGCAGTACTTC. V usage is TRBV6-6 and J usage is TRBJ2-7; D not resolved. The germline V and J ends were trimmed by 6 bases and 3 bases, with 12 bases remaining between them. This CDR3 spans 13 amino acids. Germline CDR1 and CDR2: MNHNY and SVGAGI (reference sequence).

The V and J genes are TRBV12-5 and TRBJ1-1; 8 nucleotides match TRBD1. The V gene end was trimmed by 5 bases and the J gene end by 2 bases; junction bases not matched to a gene: 7. This CDR3 contains 15 residues. Per germline, CDR1 LGHNT and CDR2 FRNRAP. Here the CDR3 reads CASGQGTGANTEAFF. DNA of the CDR3: TGTGCTAGTGGTCAGGGGACAGGTGCTAACACTGAAGCTTTCTTT.

The genes are TRBV6-6 and TRBJ2-1, with a possible D match to TRBD2 (6 bases). V was clipped by 6 bases and J by 12 bases, with 15 bases between them. Germline CDR1 reads MNHNY; CDR2 reads SVGAGI (reference sequence). This CDR3 spans 12 amino acids. The CDR3 sequence: CASSSGGLGQFF. Written as DNA, the CDR3 is TGTGCCAGCAGCTCTGGAGGGCTCGGGCAGTTCTTC.

The V call is TRBV7-6, the J call TRBJ2-7; D may correspond to TRBD1 or TRBD2 (7 bases each). Germline loops: CDR1 SGHVS, CDR2 FNYEAQ. V lost 1 base and J 5 bases, leaving 15 bases between the germline ends. The CDR3 consists of 15 residues. This CDR3 reads CASSLGLRGGNEQYF. DNA of the CDR3: TGTGCCAGCAGCTTAGGACTCAGGGGGGGGAACGAGCAGTACTTC. The variable domain in full, with the rest retrieved from reference TRBV7-6 and TRBJ2-7, is GAGVSQSPRYKVTKRGQDVALRCDPISGHVSLYWYRQALGQGPEFLTYFNYEAQQDKSGLPNDRFSAERPEGSISTLTIQRTEQRDSAMYRCASSLGLRGGNEQYFGPGTRLTVT.

The chain combines TRBV7-9 with TRBJ2-5, with 7 bases matching TRBD1. The J call could be wrong; TRBJ2-7 is a better fit for the DNA end. Germline CDR1 and CDR2: SEHNR and FQNEAQ (reference sequence). This CDR3 has 12 amino acids. This CDR3 reads CASSTTGTEQYF. CDR3 sequence (DNA): TGTGCCAGCAGCACGACAGGGACCGAGCAGTACTTC.

This clone was detected once. In DNA form, the CDR3 reads TGTGCCAGCAGCCGTACGGCGGGACTCCTCTACGAGCAGTACTTC. It codes for CASSRTAGLLYEQYF. This chain connects TRBV6-6 to TRBJ2-7; weak D call: TRBD2 (6 bases). V lost 6 bases and J 3 bases, leaving 18 bases between the germline ends. Per the germline V gene, CDR1 is MNHNY and CDR2 is SVGAGI (reference sequence). The CDR3 loop spans 15 amino acids.

The chain uses TRBV6-5 and TRBJ2-1, with 7 bases aligning to TRBD1. V lost 5 bases and J lost 0; bases outside the gene matches: 1. The CDR3 is made up of 14 amino acids. The germline gives CDR1 MNHEY, CDR2 SVGAGI. The CDR3 sequence: CASSAGGSYNEQFF. For the CDR3, the DNA is TGTGCCAGCAGTGCAGGGGGCTCCTACAATGAGCAGTTCTTC.

The chain joins TRBV11-2 to TRBJ2-2, with no clear D. Trimming cost V 4 bases and J 7 bases, with 16 bases left between them. Per the germline V gene, CDR1 is SGHAT and CDR2 is FQNNGV. The CDR3 length is 15 residues. CDR3 residues: CASSSPLQSHGELFF. DNA for the CDR3: TGTGCCAGCAGCTCCCCGCTGCAATCTCACGGGGAGCTGTTTTTT.

The DNA of the CDR3 is TGTGCCAGCTCAGGGCAATCTGGAAACACCATATATTTT. Protein: CASSGQSGNTIYF. This chain uses TRBV7-9 with TRBJ1-3, with TRBD1 as a possible D gene (5 bases). Deletions cut 8 bases from V and 1 base from J, with 9 bases between. Germline V gene data show CDR1 as SEHNR and CDR2 as FQNEAQ (reference sequence). This CDR3 has 13 residues.

The rearrangement uses TRBV5-4 and TRBJ1-1; no clear D gene. Trimming pared 0 bases from V and 10 bases from J, leaving 16 bases between. CDR1 and CDR2 from the germline V gene are SGHNT and YYREEE (reference sequence). This CDR3 is built from 14 residues. The CDR3 coding sequence is TGTGCCAGCAGCTTGGATGGAGGGATAGTAGTAGCTTTCTTT. Its translation is CASSLDGGIVVAFF.

This chain joins TRBV30 and TRBJ2-2; D remains ambiguous. Germline V gene lookup returns CDR1 GTSNPN and CDR2 SVGIG (reference sequence). This CDR3 spans 12 amino acids. V gave up 5 bases and J gave up 1 base, with 5 bases separating them. Here the CDR3 reads CAWGENTGELFF. CDR3 coding DNA: TGTGCCTGGGGGGAGAACACCGGGGAGCTGTTTTTT.

This clone has a handful of counts. The rearrangement uses TRBV19 and TRBJ1-1; maybe TRBD1 (6 bases). Germline loops: CDR1 LNHDA, CDR2 SQIVND (reference sequence). V lost 9 bases and J 1 base, leaving 12 bases between the germline ends. CDR3 length: 13 residues. The CDR3 protein is CASSGTRNTEAFF. The CDR3 DNA follows: TGTGCCAGCTCCGGGACAAGGAACACTGAAGCTTTCTTT.